The 21 T cell receptor beta chains in this list originate from one sample, sequenced in a study of T cells after yellow fever vaccination. TCRdb reanalysed the 5' RACE reads using MiXCR and keeps one entry per CDR3 protein. This table has about 350,000 distinct CDR3 sequences, about 4% appearing once. The specimen was PBMCs, collected 5 days after the yellow fever booster vaccination. The source of these receptors is a man younger than 30 who received the YFV17D yellow fever vaccine.

The V and J genes are TRBV20-1 and TRBJ2-3; D is ambiguous. The germline V gene encodes CDR1 DFQATT and CDR2 SNEGSKA (reference sequence). V was clipped by 0 bases and J by 2 bases, with 3 bases between them. The CDR3 is 12 residues long. The CDR3 loop is CSAREDTDTQYF. DNA for the CDR3: TGCAGTGCTAGAGAAGACACAGATACGCAGTATTTT.

There are a few counts of this clonotype. This rearrangement joins TRBV12-3 or TRBV12-4 to TRBJ2-7, with D perhaps being TRBD1 or TRBD2 (6 bases each). Trimming stripped 3 bases from V and 12 bases from J, with 18 bases between. CDR3 length equals 13 residues. CDR3 in amino acids: CASSFDRGVNPYF. For the CDR3, the DNA is TGTGCCAGCAGTTTTGATAGGGGGGTGAATCCGTACTTC.

The V and J genes are TRBV5-4 and TRBJ2-4; TRBD1 aligns across 7 bases. Germline V gene lookup returns CDR1 SGHNT and CDR2 YYREEE (reference sequence). V was pared by 3 bases and J by 2 bases, with 8 bases of the junction left unmatched. This CDR3 is 16 amino acids long. In DNA form, the CDR3 reads TGTGCCAGCAGCTCCGCTACGACAGGGTCCAAAAACATTCAGTACTTC. Protein sequence: CASSSATTGSKNIQYF.

This clonotype was seen at least ten times. This rearrangement joins TRBV27 to TRBJ1-1; D possibly corresponds to TRBD1 (6 bases). The CDR3 has 15 residues. The V end was cut by 8 bases, the J end by 4 bases, with 20 bases between. The germline gives CDR1 MNHEY, CDR2 SMNVEV (reference sequence). The CDR3 region is CASFSVLGAATEAFF. CDR3 in DNA: TGTGCCAGCTTCTCCGTTTTGGGGGCGGCCACTGAAGCTTTCTTT.

The chain employs TRBV27 and TRBJ1-6; D might be TRBD1 (5 bases). CDR1 is MNHEY, CDR2 SMNVEV, per germline (reference sequence). The CDR3 runs to 14 residues. V was clipped by 2 bases and J by 10 bases, with 12 bases between them. CDR3 sequence (DNA): TGTGCCAGCAGTTTAGAGGGGTCCGGGTCACCCCTCCACTTT. Translation gives CASSLEGSGSPLHF.

This clonotype was recorded many times. The gene calls are TRBV9 and TRBJ2-2, with D possibly being TRBD1 or TRBD2 (5 bases each). This CDR3 spans 15 amino acids. Germline V gives CDR1 SGDLS, CDR2 YYNGEE. Trimming cost V 0 bases and J 5 bases, with 11 bases left between them. The CDR3 protein is CASSVAYWGTGELFF. CDR3 in DNA: TGTGCCAGCAGCGTAGCCTACTGGGGGACCGGGGAGCTGTTTTTT. The full variable domain, rest sourced from reference TRBV9 and TRBJ2-2, is DSGVTQTPKHLITATGQRVTLRCSPRSGDLSVYWYQQSLDQGLQFLIQYYNGEERAKGNILERFSAQQFPDLHSELNLSSLELGDSALYFCASSVAYWGTGELFFGEGSRLTVL.

V and J are TRBV3-2 and TRBJ1-1; TRBD1, the table's D call, lacks a check against the DNA. TRBV3-2 is reported as a pseudogene. This CDR3 region has 16 residues. The CDR3 reads CASSQNRDSQNTEAFF. The CDR3 region has the DNA TGTGCCAGCAGCCAAAACCGGGACAGCCAAAACACTGAAGCTTTCTTT.

This clonotype was seen a handful of times. V gene TRBV20-1 combines with J gene TRBJ1-2, with 8 bases fitting TRBD1. The CDR3 has 15 amino acids. Per germline, CDR1 DFQATT and CDR2 SNEGSKA (reference sequence). V dropped 1 base and J dropped 4; count of bases not matched to a gene: 8. The CDR3 loop is CSARVYTGGVYGYTF. CDR3 sequence (DNA): TGCAGTGCTAGAGTTTATACAGGGGGGGTCTATGGCTACACCTTC.

This clonotype was observed a handful of times. This rearrangement joins TRBV12-5 to TRBJ2-1; D possibly uses TRBD1 or TRBD2 (5 bases each). Deletions cut 4 bases from V and 5 bases from J, with 18 bases between. Per germline, CDR1 LGHNT and CDR2 FRNRAP. CDR3 size: 16 residues. The CDR3 nucleotides are TGTGCTAGTGGTTCGCTGAACCGGGACGGAAACAATGAGCAGTTCTTC. As protein: CASGSLNRDGNNEQFF.

This clonotype came up a few times. V and J are TRBV7-9 and TRBJ2-2; D is ambiguous. V shed 1 base and J shed 4 bases, with 16 bases lying between them. Germline CDR1 SEHNR, CDR2 FQNEAQ (reference sequence). This CDR3 has 17 amino acids. The CDR3 sequence: CASSLVGLSDTTGELFF. The DNA for the CDR3 is TGTGCCAGCAGCTTAGTGGGATTGTCAGATACCACCGGGGAGCTGTTTTTT.

The V and J genes are TRBV6-2 or TRBV6-3 and TRBJ2-6; no clear D gene. The V gene's germline CDR1 is MNHEY and CDR2 SVGEGT. The CDR3 loop spans 15 amino acids. With 0 bases removed from V and 2 bases from J, the gap between germline ends came to 5 bases. CDR3 amino acids: CASSYSTAGANVLTF. CDR3 bases: TGTGCCAGCAGTTACTCGACGGCTGGGGCCAACGTCCTGACTTTC.

Note on this clonotype: This could be a read error, since a much larger clone is one nucleotide away. The chain recombines TRBV20-1 with TRBJ2-2; D possibly corresponds to TRBD1 (6 bases). Trimming cost V 3 bases and J 3 bases, with 8 bases left between them. This CDR3 contains 13 residues. Germline V lookup: CDR1 DFQATT, CDR2 SNEGSKA (reference sequence). CDR3 sequence: CSARSGDTGELFF. Here the CDR3 DNA reads TGCAGTGCTAGGTCAGGGGACACCGGGGAGCTGTTTTTT.

The chain's CDR3 is CASTQLAGGQETQYF. CDR3 nucleotides: TGTGCCAGCACCCAACTAGCGGGGGGGCAAGAGACCCAGTACTTC. The gene calls are TRBV6-6 and TRBJ2-5, with 13 bases fitting TRBD2. Looked up from germline, CDR1 is MNHNY and CDR2 is SVGAGI (reference sequence). The CDR3 runs to 15 residues. Trimming removed 7 bases from V and 2 bases from J; junction bases left unmatched: 4.

The sample holds a few counts of this clonotype. The genes are TRBV3-2 and TRBJ1-1. TRBV3-2 is tagged as a pseudogene. The CDR3 runs 13 residues. In nucleotides, the CDR3 is TGTGCCAGCAGCCAAGGAGAGGCAGAGGGAGCTTTCTTT. Its translation is CASSQGEAEGAFF.

This clonotype has a count of ten or more. This chain uses TRBV18 with TRBJ2-7; 10 bases match TRBD1. The CDR3 totals 15 residues. The junction had 8 bases not matched to a gene; V was cut back by 6 bases and J by 3 bases. Germline V gene data show CDR1 as KGHSH and CDR2 as LQKENI. CDR3 nucleotide sequence: TGTGCCAGCTCGCCCGGGACAGGGGCTGGCTACGAGCAGTACGTC. It translates to CASSPGTGAGYEQYV.

This clonotype was counted many times. The chain carries TRBV7-8 and TRBJ2-6; 8 bases line up with TRBD1. The CDR3 is 18 amino acids. Germline V gene lookup returns CDR1 SGHVS and CDR2 FQNEAQ. V was clipped by 5 bases and J by 2 bases; unmatched bases: 11. CDR3 region: CASSHTPQGEAGANVLTF. Here the CDR3 DNA reads TGTGCCAGCAGCCATACCCCACAGGGGGAGGCTGGGGCCAACGTCCTGACTTTC.

The chain carries TRBV7-3 and TRBJ2-7; D call uncertain. CDR1 is SGHTA, CDR2 FQGTGA, per germline. CDR3 size: 12 residues. Trimming took 1 base from V and 1 from J, leaving 2 bases between them. The CDR3 DNA reads as TGTGCCAGCAGCTTAAGGTCCTACGAGCAGTACGTC. Protein: CASSLRSYEQYV.

The V and J genes are TRBV21-1 and TRBJ2-1; the DNA was not compared with TRBD1, the D call given in the table. TRBV21-1 is a pseudogene locus. This CDR3 has 19 residues. The CDR3 DNA follows: TGTGCCAGCACCTTAAGTGGGACAGGGACTAGCCATTCCTACAATGAGCAGTTCTTC. Amino acid sequence: CASTLSGTGTSHSYNEQFF.

In its sample, this clonotype was seen a few times. The chain has TRBV4-3 and TRBJ1-5; tentative D call: TRBD1 (5 bases). The V end was cut by 3 bases, the J end by 5 bases, with 14 bases between. The CDR3 is 15 amino acids. Germline assignment: CDR1 LGHNA and CDR2 YSLEER. The CDR3 loop is CASSQRARVDQPQHF. The CDR3, as DNA: TGCGCCAGCAGCCAGAGGGCCAGGGTCGATCAGCCCCAGCATTTT.

This chain links TRBV7-9 with TRBJ1-4, with a possible D match to TRBD1 (5 bases). Germline CDR1 is SEHNR and CDR2 is FQNEAQ (reference sequence). The CDR3 totals 13 residues. The V gene lost 5 bases and the J gene lost 6 bases, with 10 bases spanning the gap. The DNA for the CDR3 is TGTGCCAGCAGCAGGGGCGGAGATGAAAAACTGTTTTTT. Protein: CASSRGGDEKLFF.

The table lists this clonotype with many counts. This chain joins TRBV20-1 and TRBJ1-2; D ambiguous. CDR3 length: 13 amino acids. The germline V gene encodes CDR1 DFQATT and CDR2 SNEGSKA (reference sequence). V lost 6 bases and J lost 4, with 15 bases in between. CDR3 bases: TGCAGTGCGCAGGATCATTCTGGCTATGGCTACACCTTC. This translates into CSAQDHSGYGYTF.